One sample yielded the 14 T cell receptor beta chains listed below, sequenced in a study of T cell clonality in common variable immunodeficiency (dated by TCRdb to 2013 to 2016). The receptor library was made with the immunoSEQ multiplex PCR assay. In its TCRdb copy, this immuneACCESS table keeps in-frame sequences only and misses some clones. Where compared with another copy, unresolved V genes explain less than half of these, and the others have no known cause. Here the sample lists about 45,000 clones, none seen once only. 8% to 13% of the sample rests with the top ten. Input material: peripheral blood mononuclear cells. Receptors were obtained from a person aged 18 to 75 in good health.

This clone appeared a few times. The read terminates 3 residues ahead of where the CDR3 ends, so the germline J gene completes it. The chain uses TRBV7-9 and TRBJ1-1; D is ambiguous. This CDR3 is 13 amino acids long. V was trimmed by 4 bases and J by 4 bases, leaving 10 bases between them. Germline-derived CDR1 and CDR2 are SEHNR and FQNEAQ (reference sequence). The CDR3 spells CASSSVLPTEAFF. The CDR3 bases that were read are TGTGCCAGCAGCTCAGTTTTGCCCACTGAA.

This clone showed up many times. The CDR3 is cut off 3 residues early in the read; its end comes from the germline J gene. This chain joins TRBV19 and TRBJ2-5, with D possibly matching TRBD1 (6 bases). The length of the CDR3 is 14 residues. Trimming left V 6 bases short and J 5 bases short, with 16 bases between. Germline CDR1 LNHDA, CDR2 SQIVND (reference sequence). Here the CDR3 reads CASSIIQGAETQYF. The CDR3 DNA, read in part, is TGTGCCAGTAGCATAATACAGGGTGCGGAGACC.

This clone appeared many times. The read is 3 residues too short to cover the CDR3 end, so that end is filled in from the germline J gene. The chain carries TRBV2 and TRBJ1-1, with 7 bases that match TRBD1. CDR3 length equals 13 residues. V was clipped by 10 bases and J by 0 bases; unmatched bases: 5. Germline CDR1 reads SNHLY; CDR2 reads FYNNEI. Partial CDR3 DNA: TGTGCCAAAAGGGGGCGGATGAACACTGAA. Translation: CAKRGRMNTE. The whole CDR3 protein is CAKRGRMNTEAFF.

This clone was counted ten times or more. The read ends 3 residues early relative to the CDR3; the germline J gene fills the gap. This sequence joins TRBV5-6 and TRBJ1-3; possibly TRBD1 for D (5 bases). The CDR3 is 15 residues long. Trimming stripped 0 bases from V and 4 bases from J, with 11 bases between. CDR1 is SGHDT, CDR2 YYEEEE, per germline. CDR3 loop: CASSLVQGSGNTIYF. The DNA read from the CDR3 is TGTGCCAGCAGCTTGGTTCAGGGTTCAGGAAACACC.

This clone came up many times. Within the sample, other DNA sequences also encode this same CDR3. CDR3 sequence reads: CSAIRGQETQYF. CDR3 bases read: TGCAGTGCTATCAGGGGCCAAGAGACC. V gene TRBV20-1 combines with J gene TRBJ2-5; D might be TRBD1 (6 bases). The DNA ends 3 residues before the CDR3 does, and the rest of the CDR3 is filled in from the germline J gene. Trimming left V 4 bases short and J 1 base short, with 7 bases between. CDR1 DFQATT and CDR2 SNEGSKA come from the germline V gene (reference sequence). This CDR3 is built from 12 residues.

This clone was counted many times. The sequenced fragment ends 3 residues before the CDR3 boundary, so the rest is inferred from the germline J gene. The V and J genes are TRBV6-1 and TRBJ1-6, with TRBD1 as a possible D gene (6 bases). Germline lookup yields CDR1 MNHNS and CDR2 SASEGT. The CDR3 length is 16 residues. Trimming removed 0 bases from V and 6 bases from J, with 12 bases in between. The CDR3 loop is CASSEARQATNSPLHF. The part of the CDR3 DNA that was read is TGTGCCAGCAGTGAAGCCAGACAGGCAACTAATTCACCC.

This clone was seen repeatedly, ten times or more. Read coverage stops 3 residues before the CDR3 terminus; the germline J gene supplies the remainder. J is TRBJ1-5 and V is TRBV19; D not resolved. This CDR3 comprises 15 residues. Germline V gene lookup returns CDR1 LNHDA and CDR2 SQIVND (reference sequence). V dropped 1 base and J dropped 5 bases, with 12 bases sitting between them. The CDR3 is CASSIAYPVDQPQHF. CDR3 bases read: TGTGCCAGTAGTATAGCATACCCAGTGGATCAGCCC.

Note on this clone: The CDR3 end lies 3 residues beyond the end of the read and is filled in from the germline J gene. The gene calls are TRBV30 and TRBJ2-5, with D tentatively TRBD1 (5 bases). The ends were cut back, 5 bases at V and 1 base at J, with 14 bases in the middle. Germline CDR1 and CDR2: GTSNPN and SVGIG (reference sequence). The CDR3 consists of 14 residues. Incomplete CDR3 DNA: TGTGCCTGGGGGGTGACAGTACCCCAAGAGACC. Amino acid sequence: CAWGVTVPQET. The whole CDR3 protein reads CAWGVTVPQETQYF.

This clone was detected ten times or more. The read finishes 3 residues shy of the CDR3 end, and the germline J gene is used to complete it. This chain uses TRBV13 with TRBJ2-7; 8 nucleotides agree with TRBD1. The CDR3 sequence is 16 residues long. CDR1 is PRHDT and CDR2 is FYEKMQ in the germline V gene (reference sequence). The J segment lost 3 bases and the V segment lost 4 bases, leaving 11 bases of the junction unmatched. CDR3 residues: CASSWHTGTGNYEQYF. The sequenced part of the CDR3 DNA is TGTGCCAGCAGCTGGCACACTGGGACAGGCAACTACGAG.

This clone occurred many times. Coverage ceases 3 residues before the CDR3 finishes, and the germline J gene fills in the end. This chain uses TRBV12-3 or TRBV12-4 with TRBJ1-5; TRBD1 matches at 7 bases. CDR3 size: 16 residues. V gave up 5 bases and J gave up 0 bases; unmatched junction bases: 7. The covered CDR3 bases are TGTGCCAGCAGTCATAACAGGGGCCCTAGCAATCAGCCC. This gives the protein CASSHNRGPSNQP. The full CDR3 protein is CASSHNRGPSNQPQHF.

This clone was seen a handful of times. Read coverage stops 3 residues before the CDR3 terminus; the germline J gene supplies the remainder. The gene calls are TRBV7-3 and TRBJ2-1; 11 positions agree with TRBD2. After removal of 1 base from V and 4 bases from J, the junction contained 15 bases not matched to a gene. Germline CDR1 is SGHTA and CDR2 is FQGTGA. The CDR3 sequence is 20 residues long. The DNA read from the CDR3 is TGTGCCAGCAGCTTAAAAGTAGACGCTAGCGGGGGGCCCTTATACAATGAG. Translated: CASSLKVDASGGPLYNE. The whole CDR3 region reads CASSLKVDASGGPLYNEQFF. The entire variable domain, with the rest obtained from reference TRBV7-3 and TRBJ2-1, is as follows: GAGVSQTPSNKVTEKGKYVELRCDPISGHTALYWYRQSLGQGPEFLIYFQGTGAADDSGLPNDRFFAVRPEGSVSTLKIQRTERGDSAVYLCASSLKVDASGGPLYNEQFFGPGTRLTVL.

Many counts were recorded for this clone. The read ends 3 residues shy of where the CDR3 ends; the end is completed using the germline J gene. The chain carries TRBV6-2 or TRBV6-3 and TRBJ1-4; D might be TRBD1 (6 bases). V was cut by 6 bases and J by 7 bases, with 12 bases left in between. The length of the CDR3 is 13 residues. Germline values: CDR1 MNHEY, CDR2 SVGEGT. The CDR3 bases that were read are TGTGCCAGCAGCCAAGCAGGGGTTGAAAAA. The encoded protein is CASSQAGVEK. The CDR3 reads in full as CASSQAGVEKLFF.

This clone was recorded at least ten times. The CDR3 end lies 3 residues beyond the end of the read and is filled in from the germline J gene. V usage is TRBV7-6 and J usage is TRBJ2-2; the D gene is possibly TRBD2 (6 bases). V was trimmed by 5 bases and J by 4 bases, leaving 11 bases between them. The germline V gene has CDR1 SGHVS and CDR2 FNYEAQ. The CDR3 length is 14 residues. The CDR3: CASSRGGFTGELFF. The sequenced part of the CDR3 DNA is TGTGCCAGCAGCCGAGGAGGGTTCACCGGGGAG.

This clone was seen a handful of times. Its ends do not fully match the called genes, so a read error is possible. The read is 3 residues too short to cover the CDR3 end, so that end is filled in from the germline J gene. This chain links TRBV7-3 with TRBJ1-6; D perhaps matches TRBD1 (5 bases). CDR3 length: 14 residues. CDR1 is SGHTA and CDR2 is FQGTGA in the germline V gene. The DNA read from the CDR3 is TGTTCCAGCAGTCCCGTGGGGGGGAATTCACCC. Its protein product is CSSSPVGGNSP. From start to end, the CDR3 is CSSSPVGGNSPLHF.